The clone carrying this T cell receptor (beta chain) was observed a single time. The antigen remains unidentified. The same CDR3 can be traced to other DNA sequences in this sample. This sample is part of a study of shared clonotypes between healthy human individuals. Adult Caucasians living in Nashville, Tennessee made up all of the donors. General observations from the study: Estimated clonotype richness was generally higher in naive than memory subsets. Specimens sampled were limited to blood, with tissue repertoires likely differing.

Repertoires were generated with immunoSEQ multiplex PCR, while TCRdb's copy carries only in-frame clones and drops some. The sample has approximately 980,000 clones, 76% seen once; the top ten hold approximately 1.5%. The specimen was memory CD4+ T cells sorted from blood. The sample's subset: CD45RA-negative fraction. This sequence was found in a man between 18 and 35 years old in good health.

The CDR3 loop is CASSLGGNTGELFF. In DNA, the CDR3 is TGTGCCAGCAGCTTAGGAGGGAACACCGGGGAGCTGTTTTTT. The chain combines TRBV7-2 with TRBJ2-2; D is uncertain. Between the trimmed V and J ends, which lost 1 base and 1 base, there was a span of 4 bases. The CDR3 extends over 14 amino acids. Germline CDR1 SGHTA, CDR2 FQGNSA.